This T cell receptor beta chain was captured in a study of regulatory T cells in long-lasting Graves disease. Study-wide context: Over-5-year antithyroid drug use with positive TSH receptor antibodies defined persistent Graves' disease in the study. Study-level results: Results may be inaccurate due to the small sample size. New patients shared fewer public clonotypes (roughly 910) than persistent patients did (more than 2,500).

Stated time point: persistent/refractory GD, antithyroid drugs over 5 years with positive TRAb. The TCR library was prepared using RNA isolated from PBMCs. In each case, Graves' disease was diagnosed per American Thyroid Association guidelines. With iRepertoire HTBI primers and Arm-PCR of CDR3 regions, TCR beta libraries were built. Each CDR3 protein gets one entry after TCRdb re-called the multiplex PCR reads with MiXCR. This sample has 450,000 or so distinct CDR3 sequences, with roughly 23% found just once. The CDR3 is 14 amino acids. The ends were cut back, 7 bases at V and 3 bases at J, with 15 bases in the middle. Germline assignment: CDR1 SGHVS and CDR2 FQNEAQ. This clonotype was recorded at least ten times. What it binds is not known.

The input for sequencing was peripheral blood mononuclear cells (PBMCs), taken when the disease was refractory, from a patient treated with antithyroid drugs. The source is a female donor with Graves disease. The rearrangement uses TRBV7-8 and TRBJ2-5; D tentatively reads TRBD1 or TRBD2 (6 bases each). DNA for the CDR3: TGTGCCAGCACCTCTCCCGGGGGCGAAGAGACCCAGTACTTC. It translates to CASTSPGGEETQYF.